The 7 T cell receptor beta chains below all came from one sample that was sequenced in a study of T cell responses to AZD1222 COVID-19 vaccine. Here immunoSEQ multiplex PCR was the method, and the copy in TCRdb shows in-frame clones only, minus some. The table has 190,000 or so clones, approximately 90% seen once. Sample: peripheral blood, taken 28 days after the second AZD1222 dose. These receptors originate from an adult who received the AZD1222 COVID-19 vaccine.

The rearrangement joins TRBV28 to TRBJ2-7, with 9 positions matching TRBD2. CDR1 is MDHEN and CDR2 is SYDVKM in the germline V gene. After removal of 9 bases from V and 0 bases from J, the junction contained 6 bases not matched to a gene. The CDR3 runs to 14 residues. CDR3 nucleotide sequence: TGTGCCAGTATAAATAGCGGGAGCTCCTACGAGCAGTACTTC. Encoded protein: CASINSGSSYEQYF.

The rearrangement joins TRBV30 to TRBJ2-1; no firm D call. Germline values: CDR1 GTSNPN, CDR2 SVGIG (reference sequence). V shed 2 bases and J shed 9 bases, with 5 bases lying between them. The CDR3 consists of 10 residues. The CDR3 sequence is CAWSNGEQFF. CDR3 bases: TGTGCCTGGAGTAACGGTGAGCAGTTCTTC.

The rearrangement joins TRBV5-4 to TRBJ2-3; D may be TRBD2 (6 bases). This CDR3 has 16 amino acids. Germline CDR1 reads SGHNT; CDR2 reads YYREEE (reference sequence). V lost 0 bases and J 0 bases, leaving 11 bases between the germline ends. The CDR3 DNA reads TGTGCCAGCAGCTTGGCACGGGAGCGCAGCACAGATACGCAGTATTTT. Residues: CASSLARERSTDTQYF.

The rearrangement links TRBV4-2 to TRBJ1-5, with D unresolved. Looked up from germline, CDR1 is LGHNA and CDR2 is YNFKEQ. Trimming stripped 3 bases from V and 6 bases from J, with 9 bases between. CDR3 length equals 13 residues. DNA of the CDR3: TGTGCCAGCAGCCAGTTAGTAGGTCAGCCCCAGCATTTT. Translating gives CASSQLVGQPQHF.

The CDR3 sequence: CATRLASSSYNEQFF. The CDR3 DNA follows: TGTGCCACCCGACTAGCGTCTAGCTCCTACAATGAGCAGTTCTTC. This chain uses TRBV19 with TRBJ2-1; 8 bases fit TRBD2. V was pared by 10 bases and J by 0 bases, with 8 bases of the junction left unmatched. Germline assignment: CDR1 LNHDA and CDR2 SQIVND (reference sequence). The CDR3 has 15 residues.

This sequence joins TRBV28 and TRBJ1-2; the D is unclear. V shed 5 bases and J shed 2 bases, with 9 bases lying between them. This CDR3 has 13 amino acids. Germline V gives CDR1 MDHEN, CDR2 SYDVKM. The CDR3 sequence: CASSRTVNYGYTF. As DNA, the CDR3 is TGTGCCAGCAGTCGGACGGTCAACTATGGCTACACCTTC.

The V call is TRBV7-6, the J call TRBJ2-5; tentative D call: TRBD2 (7 bases). The CDR3 has 15 amino acids. Per germline, CDR1 SGHVS and CDR2 FNYEAQ. In DNA form, the CDR3 reads TGTGCTGCAGCAAGGGGGTTAGCGGGTAGTGAGACCCAGTACTTC. Translation gives CAAARGLAGSETQYF.